These T cell receptor beta chains were read from a single sample in a study of blood T cell repertoires in COVID-19. Sequenced by immunoSEQ multiplex PCR; TCRdb stores in-frame clones only, minus some. The profile shows around 76,000 clones, about four fifths of them singletons. Sequencing used peripheral blood. These receptors came from an elderly woman with active or convalescent COVID-19. CDR3s include the opening cysteine and the closing phenylalanine or tryptophan. A D gene is named only where the DNA matches it firmly. Size is omitted from some rows. Given values are once, few, many or a class for expanded clones.

d_call clone_size j_call v_call cdr3_aa cdr3_nt
. . TRBJ1-1 TRBV6-5 CASSSEEGYEAFF TGTGCCAGCAGTTCGGAGGAGGGTTATGAAGCTTTCTTT
TRBD2 . TRBJ2-5 TRBV7-2 CASRSGGAIPGTQYF TGTGCCAGCAGGAGCGGGGGGGCGATACCAGGGACCCAGTACTTC
. . TRBJ2-1 TRBV28 CASSFSSYNEQFF TGTGCCAGCAGTTTCTCGTCGTACAATGAGCAGTTCTTC
. many TRBJ1-5 TRBV12-3/TRBV12-4 CASSLDYNQPQHF TGTGCCAGCAGTTTAGATTACAATCAGCCCCAGCATTTT
. . TRBJ2-3 TRBV27 CASSSARQVVADTQYF TGTGCCAGCAGCTCCGCTCGACAGGTAGTGGCAGATACGCAGTATTTT
TRBD1 once TRBJ1-1 TRBV3-1/TRBV3-2 CASSQDQGATEAFF TGTGCCAGCAGCCAAGATCAGGGGGCAACTGAAGCTTTCTTT
TRBD1 . TRBJ1-2 TRBV30 CAQWQGDYGYTF TGTGCCCAGTGGCAGGGGGACTATGGCTACACCTTC
TRBD2 few TRBJ2-1 TRBV5-1 CASSWTRAGNNEQFF TGCGCCAGCAGCTGGACTAGGGCGGGGAACAATGAGCAGTTCTTC
. . TRBJ2-1 TRBV19 CASSTGRRASNEQFF TGTGCCAGTAGTACGGGACGGAGGGCGTCGAATGAGCAGTTCTTC
. few TRBJ2-2 TRBV24-1 CATSDLRGTGELFF TGTGCCACCAGTGATTTAAGGGGTACCGGGGAGCTGTTTTTT
TRBD1 . TRBJ2-2 TRBV10-2 CASSEVRGRAGELFF TGCGCCAGCAGTGAAGTAAGGGGGCGAGCCGGGGAGCTGTTTTTT
. . TRBJ1-2 TRBV3-1/TRBV3-2 CASSQGTVWGNYGYTF TGTGCCAGCAGCCAAGGGACAGTTTGGGGTAACTATGGCTACACCTTC
TRBD1 . TRBJ2-5 TRBV6-5 CASSRTGGETQYF TGTGCCAGCAGCAGGACAGGGGGTGAGACCCAGTACTTC
. . TRBJ2-3 TRBV7-3 CASSRTDRAGDTQYF TGTGCCAGCAGCCGCACAGATAGAGCCGGAGATACGCAGTATTTT
TRBD1 . TRBJ1-5 TRBV7-6 CASSLGTGGYNQPQHF TGTGCCAGCAGCTTAGGGACAGGGGGGTACAATCAGCCCCAGCATTTT
. . TRBJ2-3 TRBV7-9 CASSSVGVNTQYF TGTGCCAGCAGCTCGGTAGGGGTAAATACGCAGTATTTT
TRBD1 . TRBJ2-1 TRBV27 CASSPRDRLMGSSYNEQFF TGTGCCAGCAGTCCCCGGGACAGGCTAATGGGGAGCTCCTACAATGAGCAGTTCTTC
TRBD1 . TRBJ1-1 TRBV7-8 CASSLGDRAKAFF TGTGCCAGCAGCTTAGGGGACAGGGCTAAAGCTTTCTTT
TRBD1 once TRBJ2-7 TRBV9 CASSVGQDPVYEQYF TGTGCCAGCAGCGTGGGACAGGACCCGGTTTACGAGCAGTACTTC
. . TRBJ2-3 TRBV5-1 CASSPDQGGLDTQYF TGCGCCAGCAGCCCTGATCAAGGAGGGTTAGATACGCAGTATTTT
. . TRBJ1-1 TRBV18 CASSRSGSSSTEAFF TGTGCCAGCTCACGTTCGGGGTCTTCCAGCACTGAAGCTTTCTTT
. . TRBJ2-7 TRBV11-2 CASSLTGDSYEQYF TGTGCCAGCAGCTTAACAGGAGACTCCTACGAGCAGTACTTC
. . TRBJ2-7 TRBV6-5 CASNMDKSSYEQYF TGTGCCAGCAATATGGACAAGAGCTCCTACGAGCAGTACTTC
TRBD1 . TRBJ2-6 TRBV18 CASSPPGQDDFWANVLTF TGTGCCAGCTCACCACCGGGACAGGATGACTTCTGGGCCAACGTCCTGACTTTC
. . TRBJ1-1 TRBV19 CASSPRLGREAEAFF TGTGCCAGTAGTCCCCGGTTAGGGAGAGAGGCTGAAGCTTTCTTT
TRBD1 . TRBJ2-7 TRBV6-6 CASSGKGQGSSYEQYF TGTGCCAGCAGTGGGAAGGGACAGGGAAGCTCCTACGAGCAGTACTTC
TRBD1 . TRBJ1-2 TRBV15 CATSRDFSQGAF TGTGCCACCAGCAGAGATTTTTCCCAGGGGGCTTTC
TRBD1 . TRBJ2-7 TRBV24-1 CATSDWDRDEQYF TGTGCCACCAGTGATTGGGACAGGGACGAGCAGTACTTC
. . TRBJ1-2 TRBV28 CASLRSPEGYTF TGTGCCAGCCTCAGAAGTCCCGAAGGCTACACCTTC
TRBD2 . TRBJ2-5 TRBV11-2 CASSLFGGGTVETQYF TGTGCCAGCAGCTTATTCGGGGGGGGAACTGTAGAGACCCAGTACTTC
. once TRBJ2-7 TRBV11-2 CASRLAPGLSFNEQYF TGTGCCAGCAGACTAGCCCCGGGACTCTCTTTCAACGAGCAGTACTTC